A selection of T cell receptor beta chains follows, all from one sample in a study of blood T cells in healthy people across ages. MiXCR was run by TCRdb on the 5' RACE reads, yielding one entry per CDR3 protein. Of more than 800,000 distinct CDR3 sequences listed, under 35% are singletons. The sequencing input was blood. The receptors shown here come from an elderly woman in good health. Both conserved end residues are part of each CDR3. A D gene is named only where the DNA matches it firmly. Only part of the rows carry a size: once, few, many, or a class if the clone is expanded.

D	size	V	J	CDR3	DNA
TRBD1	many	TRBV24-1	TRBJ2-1	CATSEPRTGGKDEQFF	TGTGCCACCAGTGAACCGAGGACAGGGGGCAAGGATGAGCAGTTCTTC
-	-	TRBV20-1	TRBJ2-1	CSARDLQRPQQFF	TGCAGTGCTAGAGATCTTCAGCGGCCCCAGCAGTTCTTC
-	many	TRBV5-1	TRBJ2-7	CASSFTLLRDVAEQYF	TGCGCCAGCAGCTTCACCCTACTAAGGGACGTCGCCGAGCAGTACTTC
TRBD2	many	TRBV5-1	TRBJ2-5	CASSLSGGKVQYF	TGCGCCAGCAGCTTAAGCGGGGGAAAGGTGCAGTACTTC
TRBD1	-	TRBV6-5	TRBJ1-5	CASSYSRPPGGQPQHF	TGTGCCAGCAGTTACTCGAGACCGCCAGGGGGTCAGCCCCAGCATTTT
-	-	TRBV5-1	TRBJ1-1	CASSFADSLNTEAFF	TGCGCCAGCAGCTTTGCGGACAGCCTGAACACTGAAGCTTTCTTT
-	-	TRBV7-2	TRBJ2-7	CASSLSRETPYEQYF	TGTGCCAGCAGCTTAAGTCGGGAGACACCCTACGAGCAGTACTTC
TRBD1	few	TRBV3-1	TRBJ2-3	CASSHQGASTDTQYF	TGTGCCAGCAGCCACCAGGGGGCTAGCACAGATACGCAGTATTTT
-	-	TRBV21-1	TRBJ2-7	CASSKGWTSESYEQYF	TGTGCCAGCAGCAAAGGGTGGACTAGCGAGTCCTACGAGCAGTACTTC
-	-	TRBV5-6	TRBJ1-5	CASSLAEGGWSNQPQHF	TGTGCCAGCAGCTTGGCCGAAGGGGGTTGGAGCAATCAGCCCCAGCATTTT
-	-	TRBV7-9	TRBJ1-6	CASSPQGYNSPPHF	TGTGCCAGCAGCCCCCAGGGCTATAATTCACCCCCCCACTTT
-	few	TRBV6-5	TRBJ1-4	CASSYSQGSRKLFF	TGTGCCAGCAGTTACTCCCAGGGTTCACGAAAACTGTTTTTT
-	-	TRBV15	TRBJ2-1	CATSRDADQWQFF	TGTGCCACCAGCAGAGATGCGGATCAGTGGCAGTTCTTC
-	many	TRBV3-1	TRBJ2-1	CASSHGQPGNEQFF	TGTGCCAGCAGCCACGGGCAGCCGGGCAATGAGCAGTTCTTC
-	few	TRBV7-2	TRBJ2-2	CASSGGPGELFF	TGTGCCAGCAGCGGGGGGCCCGGGGAGCTGTTTTTT
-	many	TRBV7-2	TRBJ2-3	CASSFWSLSTDTQYF	TGTGCCAGCAGCTTTTGGAGCCTTAGCACAGATACGCAGTATTTT
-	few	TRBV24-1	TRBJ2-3	CATSDPLTDTQYF	TGTGCCACCAGTGACCCCCTAACAGATACGCAGTATTTT